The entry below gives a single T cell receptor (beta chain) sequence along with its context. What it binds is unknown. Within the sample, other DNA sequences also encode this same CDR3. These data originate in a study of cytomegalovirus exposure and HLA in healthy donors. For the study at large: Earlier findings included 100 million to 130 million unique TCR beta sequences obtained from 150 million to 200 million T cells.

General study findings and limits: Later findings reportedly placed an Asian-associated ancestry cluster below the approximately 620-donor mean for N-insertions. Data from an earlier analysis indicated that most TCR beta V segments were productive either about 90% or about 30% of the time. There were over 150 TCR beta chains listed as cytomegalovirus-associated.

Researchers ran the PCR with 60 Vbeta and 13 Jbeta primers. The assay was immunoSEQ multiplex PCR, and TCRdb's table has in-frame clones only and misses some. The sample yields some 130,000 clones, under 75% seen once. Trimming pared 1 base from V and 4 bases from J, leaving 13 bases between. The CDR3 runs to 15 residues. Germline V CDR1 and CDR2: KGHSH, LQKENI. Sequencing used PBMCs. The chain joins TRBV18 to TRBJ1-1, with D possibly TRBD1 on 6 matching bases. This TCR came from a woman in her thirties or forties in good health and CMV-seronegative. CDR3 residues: CASSPRQGSSTEAFF. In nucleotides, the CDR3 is TGTGCCAGCTCACCACGGCAGGGGTCCAGCACTGAAGCTTTCTTT.